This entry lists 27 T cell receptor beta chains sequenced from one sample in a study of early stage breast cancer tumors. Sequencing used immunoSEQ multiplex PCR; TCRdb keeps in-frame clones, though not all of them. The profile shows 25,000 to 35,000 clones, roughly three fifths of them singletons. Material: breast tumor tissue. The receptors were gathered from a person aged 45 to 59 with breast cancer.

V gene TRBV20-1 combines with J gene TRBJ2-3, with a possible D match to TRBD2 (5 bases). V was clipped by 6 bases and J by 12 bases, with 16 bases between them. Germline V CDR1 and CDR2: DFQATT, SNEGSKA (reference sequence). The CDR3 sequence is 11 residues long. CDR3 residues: CSAPEARAQYF. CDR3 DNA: TGCAGTGCCCCTGAAGCGCGGGCTCAGTATTTT.

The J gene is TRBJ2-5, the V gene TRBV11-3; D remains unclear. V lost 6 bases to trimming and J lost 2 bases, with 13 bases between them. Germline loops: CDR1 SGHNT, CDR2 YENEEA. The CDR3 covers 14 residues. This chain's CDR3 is CASSPGYTQETQYF. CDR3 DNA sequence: TGTGCCAGCAGTCCCGGGTACACTCAAGAGACCCAGTACTTC.

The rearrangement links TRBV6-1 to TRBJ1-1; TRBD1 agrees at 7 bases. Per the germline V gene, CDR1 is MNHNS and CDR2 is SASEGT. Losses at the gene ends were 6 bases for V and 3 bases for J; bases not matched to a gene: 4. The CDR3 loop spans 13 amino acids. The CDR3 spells CASSRTGDTEAFF. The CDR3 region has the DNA TGTGCCAGCAGCCGAACAGGGGACACTGAAGCTTTCTTT.

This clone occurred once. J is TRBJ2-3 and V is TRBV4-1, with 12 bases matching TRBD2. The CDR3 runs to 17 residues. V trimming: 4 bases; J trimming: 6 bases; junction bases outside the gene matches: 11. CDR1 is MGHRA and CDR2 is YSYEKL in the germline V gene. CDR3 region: CASSLQLAGGPLDTQYF. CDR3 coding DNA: TGCGCCAGCAGCCTCCAACTAGCGGGAGGACCTTTGGATACGCAGTATTTT.

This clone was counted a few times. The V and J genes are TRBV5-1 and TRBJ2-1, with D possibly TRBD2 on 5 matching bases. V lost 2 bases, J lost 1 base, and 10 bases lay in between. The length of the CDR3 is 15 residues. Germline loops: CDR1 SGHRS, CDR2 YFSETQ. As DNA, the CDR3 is TGCGCCAGCAGCTTAATCGGGGATTCCTACAATGAGCAGTTCTTC. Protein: CASSLIGDSYNEQFF.

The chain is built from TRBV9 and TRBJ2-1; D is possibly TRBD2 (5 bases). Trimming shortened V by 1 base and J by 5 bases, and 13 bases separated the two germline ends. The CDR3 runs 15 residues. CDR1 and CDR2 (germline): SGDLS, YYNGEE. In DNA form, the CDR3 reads TGTGCCAGCAGCGTATCTGGAGGTAGAAACAATGAGCAGTTCTTC. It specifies CASSVSGGRNNEQFF.

CDR3 sequence (DNA): TGTGCCAGCAGTTACTCCCCAATGTCTGAGCAGTTCTTC. Protein: CASSYSPMSEQFF. The V call is TRBV27, the J call TRBJ2-1; D is unclear. The ends were cut back, 4 bases at V and 9 bases at J, with 13 bases in the middle. The CDR3 loop spans 13 amino acids. Germline assignment: CDR1 MNHEY and CDR2 SMNVEV (reference sequence).

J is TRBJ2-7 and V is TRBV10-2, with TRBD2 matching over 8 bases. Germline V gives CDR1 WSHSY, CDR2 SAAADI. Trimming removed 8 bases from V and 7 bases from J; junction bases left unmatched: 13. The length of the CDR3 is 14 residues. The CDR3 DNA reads TGCGCCAGCTCCACGCCGGGAGCGGGAGTTGAGCAGTACTTC. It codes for CASSTPGAGVEQYF.

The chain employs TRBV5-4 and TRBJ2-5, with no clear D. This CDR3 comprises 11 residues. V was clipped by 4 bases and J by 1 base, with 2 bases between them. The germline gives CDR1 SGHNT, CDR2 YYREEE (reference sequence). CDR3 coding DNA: TGTGCCAGCAGCGCCCAAGAGACCCAGTACTTC. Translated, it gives CASSAQETQYF.

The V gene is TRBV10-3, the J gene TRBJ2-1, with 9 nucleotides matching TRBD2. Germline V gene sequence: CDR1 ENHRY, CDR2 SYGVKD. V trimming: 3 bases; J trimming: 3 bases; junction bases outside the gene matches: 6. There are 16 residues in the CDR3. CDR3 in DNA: TGTGCCATCAGTGATGGTAGCGGGAGTGTCTACAATGAGCAGTTCTTC. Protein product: CAISDGSGSVYNEQFF.

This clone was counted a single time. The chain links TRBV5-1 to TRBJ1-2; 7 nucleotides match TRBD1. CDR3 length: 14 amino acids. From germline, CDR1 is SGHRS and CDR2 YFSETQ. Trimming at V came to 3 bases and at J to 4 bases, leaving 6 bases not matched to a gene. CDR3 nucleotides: TGCGCCAGCAGCTCCCGACAGGGATCCTATGGCTACACCTTC. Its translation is CASSSRQGSYGYTF. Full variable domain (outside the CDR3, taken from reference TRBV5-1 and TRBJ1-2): KAGVTQTPRYLIKTRGQQVTLSCSPISGHRSVSWYQQTPGQGLQFLFEYFSETQRNKGNFPGRFSGRQFSNSRSEMNVSTLELGDSALYLCASSSRQGSYGYTFGSGTRLTVV.

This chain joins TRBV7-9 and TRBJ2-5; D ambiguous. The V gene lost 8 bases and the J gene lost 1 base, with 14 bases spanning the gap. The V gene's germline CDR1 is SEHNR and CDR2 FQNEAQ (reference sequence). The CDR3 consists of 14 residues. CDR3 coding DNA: TGTGCCAGCGGCCTGGGGAACCTCCAAGAGACCCAGTACTTC. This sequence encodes CASGLGNLQETQYF.

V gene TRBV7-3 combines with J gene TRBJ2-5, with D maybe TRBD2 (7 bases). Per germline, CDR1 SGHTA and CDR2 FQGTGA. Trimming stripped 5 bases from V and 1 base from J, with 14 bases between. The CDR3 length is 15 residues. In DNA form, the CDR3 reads TGTGCCAGCAGCCCGGGGGGACACCTCCAAGAGACCCAGTACTTC. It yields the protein CASSPGGHLQETQYF.

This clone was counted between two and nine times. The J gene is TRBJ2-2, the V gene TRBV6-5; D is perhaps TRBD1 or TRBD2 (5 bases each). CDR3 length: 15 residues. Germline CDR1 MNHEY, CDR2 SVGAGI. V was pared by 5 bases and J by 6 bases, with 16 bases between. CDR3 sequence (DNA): TGTGCCAGCAGTAGAAGACGGGACGGATCCGGGGAGCTGTTTTTT. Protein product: CASSRRRDGSGELFF.

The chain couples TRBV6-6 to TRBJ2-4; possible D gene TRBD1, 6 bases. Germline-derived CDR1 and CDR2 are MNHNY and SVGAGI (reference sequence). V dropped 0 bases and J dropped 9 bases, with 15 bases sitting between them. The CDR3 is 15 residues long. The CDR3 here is CASSYSRSGDGIQYF. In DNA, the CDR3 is TGTGCCAGCAGTTACTCGAGGTCAGGGGATGGCATTCAGTACTTC.

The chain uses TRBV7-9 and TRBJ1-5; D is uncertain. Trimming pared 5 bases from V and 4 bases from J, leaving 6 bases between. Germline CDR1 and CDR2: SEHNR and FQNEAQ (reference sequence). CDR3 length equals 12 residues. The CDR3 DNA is TGTGCCAGCAGCCTCCAAAATCAGCCCCAGCATTTT. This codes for CASSLQNQPQHF.

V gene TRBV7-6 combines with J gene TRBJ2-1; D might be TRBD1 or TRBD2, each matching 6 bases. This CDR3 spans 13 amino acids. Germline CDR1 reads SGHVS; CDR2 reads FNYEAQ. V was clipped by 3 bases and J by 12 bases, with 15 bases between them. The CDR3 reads CASSLGRDTTQFF. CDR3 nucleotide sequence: TGTGCCAGCAGCTTGGGGCGGGACACAACGCAGTTCTTC. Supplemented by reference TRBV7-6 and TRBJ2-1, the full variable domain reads GAGVSQSPRYKVTKRGQDVALRCDPISGHVSLYWYRQALGQGPEFLTYFNYEAQQDKSGLPNDRFSAERPEGSISTLTIQRTEQRDSAMYRCASSLGRDTTQFFGPGTRLTVL.

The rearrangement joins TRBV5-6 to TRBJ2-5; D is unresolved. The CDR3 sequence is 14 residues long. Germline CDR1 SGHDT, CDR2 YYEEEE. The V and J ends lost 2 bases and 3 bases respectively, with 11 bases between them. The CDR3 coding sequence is TGTGCCAGCAGCTTTCGGGCAGGAAAAGAGACCCAGTACTTC. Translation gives CASSFRAGKETQYF.

The CDR3 DNA sequence: TGCGCCAGCAGCCGGGAGACTAGCACCAATGAGCAGTTCTTC. Residues: CASSRETSTNEQFF. V usage is TRBV4-1 and J usage is TRBJ2-1, with 7 bases fitting TRBD2. Trimming removed 4 bases from V and 6 bases from J; junction bases left unmatched: 6. The germline CDR1 and CDR2 sequences are MGHRA and YSYEKL. This CDR3 region has 14 residues.

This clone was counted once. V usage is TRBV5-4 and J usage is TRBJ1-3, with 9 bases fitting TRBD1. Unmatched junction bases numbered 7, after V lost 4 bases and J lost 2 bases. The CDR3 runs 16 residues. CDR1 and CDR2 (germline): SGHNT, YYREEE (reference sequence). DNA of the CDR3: TGTGCCAGCAGCATTACCGGGACAGGGACTGGAAACACCATATATTTT. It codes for CASSITGTGTGNTIYF.

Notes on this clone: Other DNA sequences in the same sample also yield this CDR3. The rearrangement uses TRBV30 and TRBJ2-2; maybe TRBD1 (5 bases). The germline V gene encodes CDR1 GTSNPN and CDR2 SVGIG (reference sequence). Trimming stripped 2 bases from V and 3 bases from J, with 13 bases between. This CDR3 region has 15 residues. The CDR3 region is CAWSKAQGYTGELFF. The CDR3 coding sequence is TGTGCCTGGAGTAAGGCCCAGGGCTACACCGGGGAGCTGTTTTTT.

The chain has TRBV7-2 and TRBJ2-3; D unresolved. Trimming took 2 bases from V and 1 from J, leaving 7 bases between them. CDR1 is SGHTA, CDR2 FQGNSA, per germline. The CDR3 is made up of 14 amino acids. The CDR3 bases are TGTGCCAGCAGCTTAACACTGGGCACAGATACGCAGTATTTT. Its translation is CASSLTLGTDTQYF.

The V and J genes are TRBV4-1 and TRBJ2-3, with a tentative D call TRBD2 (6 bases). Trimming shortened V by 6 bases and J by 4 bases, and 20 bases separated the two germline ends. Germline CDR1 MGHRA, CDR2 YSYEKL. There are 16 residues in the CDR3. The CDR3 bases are TGCGCCAGCAGTTCGGGGGTAACGGGAGCGGCAGATACGCAGTATTTT. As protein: CASSSGVTGAADTQYF.

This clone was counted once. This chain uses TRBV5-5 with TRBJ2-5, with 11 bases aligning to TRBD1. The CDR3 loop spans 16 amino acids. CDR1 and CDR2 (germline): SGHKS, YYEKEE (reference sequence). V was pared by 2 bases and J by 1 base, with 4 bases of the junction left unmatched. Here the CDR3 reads CASSLGTGGLQETQYF. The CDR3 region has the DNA TGTGCCAGCAGCTTAGGGACAGGGGGGCTCCAAGAGACCCAGTACTTC.

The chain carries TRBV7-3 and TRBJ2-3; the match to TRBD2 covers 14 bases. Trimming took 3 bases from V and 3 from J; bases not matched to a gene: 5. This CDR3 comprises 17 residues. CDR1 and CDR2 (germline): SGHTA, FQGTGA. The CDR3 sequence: CASSFQGLAGGTDTQYF. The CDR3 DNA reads TGTGCCAGCAGCTTCCAAGGACTAGCGGGAGGAACAGATACGCAGTATTTT. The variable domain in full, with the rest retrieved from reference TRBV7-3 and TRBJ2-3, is GAGVSQTPSNKVTEKGKYVELRCDPISGHTALYWYRQSLGQGPEFLIYFQGTGAADDSGLPNDRFFAVRPEGSVSTLKIQRTERGDSAVYLCASSFQGLAGGTDTQYFGPGTRLTVL.

The CDR3 sequence: CASSYVAAEAFF. The CDR3 DNA reads TGTGCCAGCAGCTACGTGGCAGCTGAAGCTTTCTTT. The J gene is TRBJ1-1, the V gene TRBV6-6, with no clear D. CDR3 length equals 12 residues. Germline-derived CDR1 and CDR2 are MNHNY and SVGAGI (reference sequence). V lost 6 bases and J 6 bases, leaving 11 bases between the germline ends.

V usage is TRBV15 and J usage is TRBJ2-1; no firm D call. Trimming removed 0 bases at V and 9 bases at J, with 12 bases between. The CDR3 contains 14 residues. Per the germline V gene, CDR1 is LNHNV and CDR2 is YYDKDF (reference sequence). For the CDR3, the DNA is TGTGCCACCAGCAGAGATCGAAGCGCTGGTGAGCAGTTCTTC. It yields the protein CATSRDRSAGEQFF.